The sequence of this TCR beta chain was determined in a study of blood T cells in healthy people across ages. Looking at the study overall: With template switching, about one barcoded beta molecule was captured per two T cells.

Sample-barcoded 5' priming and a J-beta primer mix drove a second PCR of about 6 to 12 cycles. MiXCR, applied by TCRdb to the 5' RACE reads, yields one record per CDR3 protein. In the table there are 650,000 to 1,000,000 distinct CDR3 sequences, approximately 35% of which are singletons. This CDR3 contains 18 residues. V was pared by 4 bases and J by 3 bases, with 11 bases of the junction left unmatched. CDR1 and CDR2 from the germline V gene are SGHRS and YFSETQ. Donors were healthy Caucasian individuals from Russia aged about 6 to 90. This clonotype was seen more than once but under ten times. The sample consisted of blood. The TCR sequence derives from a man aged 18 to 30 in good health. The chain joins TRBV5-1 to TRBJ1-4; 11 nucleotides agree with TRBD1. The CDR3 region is CASSPYGQGASSNEKLFF. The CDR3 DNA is TGCGCCAGCAGCCCCTATGGACAGGGGGCTTCGTCTAATGAAAAACTGTTTTTT. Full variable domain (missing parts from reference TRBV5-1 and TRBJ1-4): KAGVTQTPRYLIKTRGQQVTLSCSPISGHRSVSWYQQTPGQGLQFLFEYFSETQRNKGNFPGRFSGRQFSNSRSEMNVSTLELGDSALYLCASSPYGQGASSNEKLFFGSGTQLSVL.